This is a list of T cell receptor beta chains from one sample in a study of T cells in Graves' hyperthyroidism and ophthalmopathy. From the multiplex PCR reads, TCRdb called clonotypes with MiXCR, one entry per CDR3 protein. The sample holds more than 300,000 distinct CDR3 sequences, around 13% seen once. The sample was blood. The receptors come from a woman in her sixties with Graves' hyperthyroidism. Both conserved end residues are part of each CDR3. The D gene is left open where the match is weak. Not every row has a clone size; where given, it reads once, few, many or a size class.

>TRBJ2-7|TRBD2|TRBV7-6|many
CASSTGTSGGVLEQYF
TGTGCCAGCAGCACCGGGACTAGCGGGGGCGTCCTCGAGCAGTACTTC
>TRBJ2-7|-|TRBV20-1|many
CSARDEHFYEQYF
TGCAGTGCTAGAGATGAACATTTCTACGAGCAGTACTTC
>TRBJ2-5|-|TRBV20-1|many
CSARDLGRDQETQYF
TGCAGTGCTAGAGATCTTGGCAGAGACCAAGAGACCCAGTACTTC
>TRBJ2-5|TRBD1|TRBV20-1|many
CSARPGQGEGGETQYF
TGCAGTGCTAGGCCGGGACAGGGGGAAGGAGGAGAGACCCAGTACTTC
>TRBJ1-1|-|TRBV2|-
CASSGRGWGTEAFF
TGTGCCAGCAGCGGCAGGGGATGGGGGACTGAAGCTTTCTTT
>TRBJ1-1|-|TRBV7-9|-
CASSLDGRDPGAFF
TGTGCCAGCAGCCTCGACGGCCGGGACCCTGGAGCTTTCTTT
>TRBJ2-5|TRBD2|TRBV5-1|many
CASRPGLAGETQYF
TGCGCCAGCAGACCGGGACTAGCGGGAGAGACCCAGTACTTC
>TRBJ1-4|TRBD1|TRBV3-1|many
CASSPLDRGSEKLFF
TGTGCCAGCAGCCCACTAGACAGGGGCAGTGAAAAACTGTTTTTT
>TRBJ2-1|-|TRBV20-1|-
CSARDGGGPYNEQSF
TGCAGTGCTAGAGATGGCGGGGGCCCCTACAATGAGCAGTCCTTC
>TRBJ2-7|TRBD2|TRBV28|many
CASSLRTSGIRREQYF
TGTGCCAGCAGTTTAAGAACTAGCGGCATCAGGCGCGAGCAGTACTTC
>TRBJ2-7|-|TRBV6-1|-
CASRPHVVGPEQYF
TGTGCCAGCAGACCTCACGTTGTCGGGCCGGAGCAGTACTTC
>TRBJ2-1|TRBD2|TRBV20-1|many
CSAGDGTSAYNEQFF
TGCAGTGCTGGGGACGGGACTAGCGCCTACAATGAGCAGTTCTTC
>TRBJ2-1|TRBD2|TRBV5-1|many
CASSLTGTSGINEQFF
TGCGCCAGCAGCTTAACCGGGACTAGCGGAATCAATGAGCAGTTCTTC
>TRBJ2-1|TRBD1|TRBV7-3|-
CASSLGGGTGYNEQFF
TGTGCCAGCAGCTTAGGGGGTGGGACAGGCTACAATGAGCAGTTCTTC
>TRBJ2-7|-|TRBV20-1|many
CSANSAVAYEQYF
TGCAGTGCTAACTCGGCCGTCGCCTACGAGCAGTACTTC
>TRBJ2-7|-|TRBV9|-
CASSPRDLGTNEQYF
TGTGCCAGCAGCCCACGGGACTTAGGTACCAATGAGCAGTACTTC
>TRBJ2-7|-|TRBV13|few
CASSARDSHYEQYF
TGTGCCAGCAGCGCCCGAGACAGCCACTACGAGCAGTACTTC